Below, 14 T cell receptor beta chains from the same sample are listed, as sequenced in a study of blood T cell repertoires in COVID-19. Clones were sequenced by immunoSEQ multiplex PCR, and TCRdb holds only the in-frame ones, with some missing. This sample has 250,000 to 300,000 clones, with 70% to 85% found just once. Sequences were obtained from peripheral blood. The receptors shown here come from an elderly woman with acute or convalescent COVID-19.

This chain connects TRBV19 to TRBJ2-3; 14 bases agree with TRBD2. The germline CDR1 and CDR2 sequences are LNHDA and SQIVND (reference sequence). The trim removed 4 bases at V and 7 bases at J, leaving 13 bases unmatched. The CDR3 contains 18 residues. CDR3 amino acids: CASSRNPSGLAGEYTQYF. The CDR3 region has the DNA TGTGCCAGTAGTAGAAACCCCTCGGGACTAGCGGGAGAGTATACGCAGTATTTT.

The genes are TRBV4-1 and TRBJ2-2, with TRBD2 matching over 10 bases. Looked up from germline, CDR1 is MGHRA and CDR2 is YSYEKL. Trimming took 5 bases from V and 5 from J; bases not matched to a gene: 14. CDR3 length: 18 amino acids. The CDR3 region has the DNA TGCGCCAGCAGCACGATTATGCTAGCGGGAGTTAGAACCGGGGAGCTGTTTTTT. Its translation: CASSTIMLAGVRTGELFF.

V is TRBV11-2 and J is TRBJ1-1; a weak D match, TRBD1 (6 bases). The CDR3 totals 13 residues. Germline assignment: CDR1 SGHAT and CDR2 FQNNGV. V was cut by 1 base and J by 4 bases, with 7 bases left in between. The CDR3 reads CASSLGQATEAFF. CDR3 in DNA: TGTGCCAGCAGCTTAGGACAGGCCACTGAAGCTTTCTTT.

This chain uses TRBV5-1 with TRBJ2-5; D is perhaps TRBD1 (5 bases). V shed 0 bases and J shed 7 bases, with 13 bases lying between them. This CDR3 has 14 amino acids. Germline CDR1 is SGHRS and CDR2 is YFSETQ. CDR3 in amino acids: CASSLEVGRGTQYF. The DNA of the CDR3 is TGCGCCAGCAGCTTGGAAGTCGGAAGGGGGACCCAGTACTTC.

The genes are TRBV4-1 and TRBJ1-2; a possible D gene is TRBD1 (6 bases). V lost 1 base and J lost 0, with 9 bases in between. This CDR3 has 15 residues. Germline CDR1 MGHRA, CDR2 YSYEKL. CDR3 loop: CASSQGQATNYGYTF. The DNA for the CDR3 is TGCGCCAGCAGCCAAGGACAGGCCACTAACTATGGCTACACCTTC.

The CDR3 is CASSSQGIDYGYTF. The CDR3 coding sequence is TGTGCCAGCAGTTCCCAGGGCATTGACTATGGCTACACCTTC. The chain employs TRBV6-5 and TRBJ1-2; D perhaps matches TRBD1 (5 bases). Deletions cut 4 bases from V and 3 bases from J, with 12 bases between. The CDR3 consists of 14 residues. Germline-derived CDR1 and CDR2 are MNHEY and SVGAGI.

V and J are TRBV6-5 and TRBJ1-4; 7 nucleotides line up with TRBD1. V dropped 6 bases and J dropped 7; count of bases not matched to a gene: 11. There are 15 residues in the CDR3. The germline gives CDR1 MNHEY, CDR2 SVGAGI. CDR3 residues: CASRANPRGREKLFF. In nucleotides, the CDR3 is TGTGCCAGCAGGGCGAACCCGAGGGGGCGTGAAAAACTGTTTTTT.

The genes are TRBV3-1 (or the pseudogene TRBV3-2) and TRBJ2-2; 7 nucleotides agree with TRBD2. The V and J ends lost 3 bases and 7 bases, in that order; junction bases with no gene match: 8. The CDR3 runs to 15 residues. Germline CDR1 is LGHDT and CDR2 is YNNKEL (reference sequence). The CDR3 DNA reads TGTGCCAGCAGCCAGGGTGGCGGGAGAAGCGGGGAGCTGTTTTTT. Amino acid sequence: CASSQGGGRSGELFF.

The chain links TRBV2 to TRBJ2-4; D remains ambiguous. This CDR3 has 14 residues. The V end lost 6 bases, the J end lost 0 bases, and 9 bases lay between the germline ends. Germline V gene sequence: CDR1 SNHLY, CDR2 FYNNEI. DNA for the CDR3: TGTGCCAGCAGAAGCACGTTAGCCAAAAACATTCAGTACTTC. It yields the protein CASRSTLAKNIQYF.

V usage is TRBV5-4 and J usage is TRBJ2-2; 9 bases align to TRBD1. This CDR3 spans 16 amino acids. CDR1 is SGHNT and CDR2 is YYREEE in the germline V gene (reference sequence). V dropped 0 bases and J dropped 2; count of bases not matched to a gene: 2. The CDR3 nucleotides are TGTGCCAGCAGCTTGGGGGGACAGGGTAACACCGGGGAGCTGTTTTTT. As protein: CASSLGGQGNTGELFF.

The rearrangement joins TRBV18 to TRBJ2-7; D might be TRBD1 (6 bases). The germline V gene has CDR1 KGHSH and CDR2 LQKENI. The CDR3 has 15 residues. The ends were cut back, 3 bases at V and 7 bases at J, with 19 bases in the middle. This CDR3 is CASSPQATGSEEQYF. DNA for the CDR3: TGTGCCAGCTCACCCCAAGCAACAGGGTCGGAGGAGCAGTACTTC.

The chain is built from TRBV7-2 and TRBJ2-6; no definite D call. V shed 1 base and J shed 0 bases, with 4 bases lying between them. Per germline, CDR1 SGHTA and CDR2 FQGNSA. This CDR3 has 15 residues. The CDR3 bases are TGTGCCAGCAGCTTAGACAACTCTGGGGCCAACGTCCTGACTTTC. Protein: CASSLDNSGANVLTF.

This chain joins TRBV4-1 and TRBJ1-4; 7 bases agree with TRBD1. The junction had 6 bases not matched to a gene; V was cut back by 4 bases and J by 7 bases. Per germline, CDR1 MGHRA and CDR2 YSYEKL. CDR3 length: 14 amino acids. The CDR3 loop reads CASSRGGLGEKLFF. In nucleotides, the CDR3 is TGCGCCAGCAGCCGAGGGGGCTTGGGTGAAAAACTGTTTTTT.

The V call is TRBV7-9, the J call TRBJ2-7; 13 bases match TRBD2. The CDR3 sequence is 16 residues long. Germline CDR1 is SEHNR and CDR2 is FQNEAQ (reference sequence). Germline trimming cut 3 bases from V and 5 bases from J; bases unmatched to any gene: 7. DNA for the CDR3: TGTGCCAGCAGCTTCTCACTAGCGGGAGGGCCTAACGAGCAGTACTTC. Translating gives CASSFSLAGGPNEQYF.